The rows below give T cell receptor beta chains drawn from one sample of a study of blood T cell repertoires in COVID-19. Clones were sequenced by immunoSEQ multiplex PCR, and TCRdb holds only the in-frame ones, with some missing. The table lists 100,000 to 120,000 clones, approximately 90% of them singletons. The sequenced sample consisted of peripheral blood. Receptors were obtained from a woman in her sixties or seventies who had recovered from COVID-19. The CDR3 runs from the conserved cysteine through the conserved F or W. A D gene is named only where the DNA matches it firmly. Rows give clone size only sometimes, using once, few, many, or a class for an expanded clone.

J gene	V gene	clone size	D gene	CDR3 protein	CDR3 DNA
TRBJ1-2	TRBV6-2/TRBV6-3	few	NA	CASTPAGRGGYTF	TGTGCCAGCACCCCCGCCGGTCGTGGGGGGTACACCTTC
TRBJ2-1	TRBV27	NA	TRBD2	CASRVKRLAGVEQFF	TGTGCCAGCAGAGTAAAAAGACTAGCGGGAGTTGAGCAGTTCTTC
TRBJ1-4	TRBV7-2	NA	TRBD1	CASSLGGPGQANEKLFF	TGTGCCAGCAGCTTAGGGGGCCCGGGACAGGCCAATGAAAAACTGTTTTTT
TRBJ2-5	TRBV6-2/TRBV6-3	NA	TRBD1	CASSYPPPKLRQGYNQETQYF	TGTGCCAGCAGTTACCCTCCACCCAAATTGCGACAGGGGTATAACCAAGAGACCCAGTACTTC
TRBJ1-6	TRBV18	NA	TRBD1	CASSPFAGTDHSPLHF	TGTGCCAGCTCACCCTTCGCCGGGACAGACCATTCACCCCTCCACTTT
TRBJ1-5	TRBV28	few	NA	CASSPPGETEQPQHF	TGTGCCAGCAGTCCCCCCGGGGAAACCGAGCAGCCCCAGCATTTT
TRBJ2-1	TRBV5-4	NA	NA	CASSSDASAYNEQFF	TGTGCCAGCAGCTCAGACGCCAGCGCCTACAATGAGCAGTTCTTC
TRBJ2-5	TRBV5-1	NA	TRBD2	CASSLAGTSGETQYF	TGCGCCAGCAGCTTAGCCGGGACTAGCGGAGAGACCCAGTACTTC
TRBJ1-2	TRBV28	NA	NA	CASSSPSTQGAGKGYTF	TGTGCCAGCAGTTCACCTTCAACGCAGGGCGCGGGAAAGGGCTACACCTTC
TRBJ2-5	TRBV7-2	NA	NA	CASSTRGSQYF	TGTGCCAGCAGCACTCGGGGTTCCCAGTACTTC
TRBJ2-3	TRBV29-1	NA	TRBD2	CSVGGRAGGDTQYF	TGCAGCGTTGGCGGGAGGGCCGGGGGAGATACGCAGTATTTT